This T cell receptor (beta chain) was profiled in a study of OX40 agonist ivuxolimab in advanced cancers. The protocol was immunoSEQ multiplex PCR, while the TCRdb copy is restricted to in-frame clones and leaves out a portion. This table holds under 25,000 clones, about three quarters found once. About this clone: Its antigen is still unknown.

V was clipped by 2 bases and J by 0 bases, with 7 bases between them. Germline CDR1 MNHNY, CDR2 SVGAGI (reference sequence). The length of the CDR3 is 14 residues. Study results and caveats: CD4+ and CD8+ blood T cells expanded clonally by week 6 at 0.1 to 3.0 mg/kg. No determination was made of the antigen specificity of the expanded peripheral T cells.

This chain links TRBV6-6 with TRBJ1-1; D is uncertain. The source of this sequence is an adult with an advanced solid tumor such as melanoma, head and neck, liver or kidney cancer. Source: CD4+ or CD8+ T cells sorted from blood, taken in a trial of the OX40 agonist ivuxolimab. CDR3 DNA sequence: TGTGCCAGCAGTTACGGCAGCATGAACACTGAAGCTTTCTTT. Its translation is CASSYGSMNTEAFF.